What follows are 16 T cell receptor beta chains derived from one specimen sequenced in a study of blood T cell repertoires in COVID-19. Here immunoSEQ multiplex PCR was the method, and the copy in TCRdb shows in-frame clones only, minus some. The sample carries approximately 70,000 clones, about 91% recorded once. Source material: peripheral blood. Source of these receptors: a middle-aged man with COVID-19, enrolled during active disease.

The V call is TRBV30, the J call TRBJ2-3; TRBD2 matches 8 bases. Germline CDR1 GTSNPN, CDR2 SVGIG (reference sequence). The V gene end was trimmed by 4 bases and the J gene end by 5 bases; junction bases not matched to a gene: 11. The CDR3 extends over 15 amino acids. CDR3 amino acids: CAWTQTSEFRDTQYF. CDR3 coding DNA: TGTGCCTGGACCCAGACTAGCGAGTTTAGAGATACGCAGTATTTT.

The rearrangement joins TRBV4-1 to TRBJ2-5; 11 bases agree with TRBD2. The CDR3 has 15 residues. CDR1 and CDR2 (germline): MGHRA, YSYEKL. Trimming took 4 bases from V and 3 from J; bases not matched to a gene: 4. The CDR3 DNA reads TGCGCCAGCAGCCTCCTACTAGCGGGGGAAGAGACCCAGTACTTC. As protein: CASSLLLAGEETQYF.

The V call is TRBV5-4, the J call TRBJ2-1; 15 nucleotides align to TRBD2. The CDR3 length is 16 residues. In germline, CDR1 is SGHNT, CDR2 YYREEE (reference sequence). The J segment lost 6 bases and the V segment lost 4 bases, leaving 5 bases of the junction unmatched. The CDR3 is CASSRTSGGVVNEQFF. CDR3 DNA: TGTGCCAGCAGCAGGACTAGCGGGGGGGTTGTCAATGAGCAGTTCTTC.

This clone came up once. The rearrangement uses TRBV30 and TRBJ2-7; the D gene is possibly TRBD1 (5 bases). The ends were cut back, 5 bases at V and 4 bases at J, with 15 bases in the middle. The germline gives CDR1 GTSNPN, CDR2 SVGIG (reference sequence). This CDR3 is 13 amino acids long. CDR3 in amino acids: CAWGQGVMYEQYF. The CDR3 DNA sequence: TGTGCCTGGGGTCAGGGCGTGATGTACGAGCAGTACTTC.

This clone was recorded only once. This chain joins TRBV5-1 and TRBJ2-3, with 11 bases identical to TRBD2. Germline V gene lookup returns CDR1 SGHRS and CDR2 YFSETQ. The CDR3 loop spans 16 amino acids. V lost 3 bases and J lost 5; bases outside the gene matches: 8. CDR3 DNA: TGCGCCAGCAGCTACACTAGCGGGGGACGGGTAGATACGCAGTATTTT. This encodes CASSYTSGGRVDTQYF.

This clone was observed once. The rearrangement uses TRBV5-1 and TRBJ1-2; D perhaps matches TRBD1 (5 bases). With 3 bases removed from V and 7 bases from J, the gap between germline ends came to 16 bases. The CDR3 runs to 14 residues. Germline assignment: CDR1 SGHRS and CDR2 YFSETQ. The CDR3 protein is CASSSTTDGAGYTF. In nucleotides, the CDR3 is TGCGCCAGCAGCTCCACGACAGATGGAGCTGGCTACACCTTC.

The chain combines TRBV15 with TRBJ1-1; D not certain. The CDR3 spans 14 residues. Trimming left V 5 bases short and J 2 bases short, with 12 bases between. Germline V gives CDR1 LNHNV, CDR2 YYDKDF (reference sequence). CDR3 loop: CATSFETRNTEAFF. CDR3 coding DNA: TGTGCCACCAGCTTCGAAACAAGAAACACTGAAGCTTTCTTT.

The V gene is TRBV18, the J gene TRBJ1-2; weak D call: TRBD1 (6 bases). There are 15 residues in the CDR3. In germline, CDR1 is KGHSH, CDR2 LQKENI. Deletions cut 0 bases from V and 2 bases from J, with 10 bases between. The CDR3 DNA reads TGTGCCAGCTCACCACCGGGGGCGCACAACTATGGCTACACCTTC. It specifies CASSPPGAHNYGYTF.

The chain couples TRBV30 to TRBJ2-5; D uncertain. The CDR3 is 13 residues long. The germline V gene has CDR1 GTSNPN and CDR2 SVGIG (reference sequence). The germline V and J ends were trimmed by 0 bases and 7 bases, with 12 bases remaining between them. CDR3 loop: CAWSVQSRGTQYF. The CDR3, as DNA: TGTGCCTGGAGTGTACAAAGCCGCGGGACCCAGTACTTC.

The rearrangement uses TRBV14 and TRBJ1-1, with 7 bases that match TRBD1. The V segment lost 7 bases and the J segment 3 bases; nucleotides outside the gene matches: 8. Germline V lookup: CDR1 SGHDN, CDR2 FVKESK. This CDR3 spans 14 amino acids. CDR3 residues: CASNTGVWDTEAFF. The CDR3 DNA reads TGTGCCAGCAACACAGGGGTTTGGGACACTGAAGCTTTCTTT.

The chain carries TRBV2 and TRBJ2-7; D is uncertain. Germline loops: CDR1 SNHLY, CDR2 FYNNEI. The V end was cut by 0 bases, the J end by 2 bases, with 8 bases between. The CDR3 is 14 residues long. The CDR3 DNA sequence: TGTGCCAGCAGTGAAGCGAGCTTCACCTACGAGCAGTACTTC. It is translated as CASSEASFTYEQYF.

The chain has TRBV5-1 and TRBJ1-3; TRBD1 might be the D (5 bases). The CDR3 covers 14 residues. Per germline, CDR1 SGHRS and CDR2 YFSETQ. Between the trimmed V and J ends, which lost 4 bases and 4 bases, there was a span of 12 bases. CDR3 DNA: TGCGCCAGCAGCCTTACAGGTCCGGGAAACACCATATATTTT. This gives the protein CASSLTGPGNTIYF.

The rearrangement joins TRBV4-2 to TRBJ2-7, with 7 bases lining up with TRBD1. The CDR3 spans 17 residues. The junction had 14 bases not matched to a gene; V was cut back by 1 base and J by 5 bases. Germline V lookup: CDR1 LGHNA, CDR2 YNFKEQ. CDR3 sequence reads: CASSQANQGVTGHEQYF. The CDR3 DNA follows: TGTGCCAGCAGCCAAGCGAACCAGGGGGTTACGGGGCACGAGCAGTACTTC.

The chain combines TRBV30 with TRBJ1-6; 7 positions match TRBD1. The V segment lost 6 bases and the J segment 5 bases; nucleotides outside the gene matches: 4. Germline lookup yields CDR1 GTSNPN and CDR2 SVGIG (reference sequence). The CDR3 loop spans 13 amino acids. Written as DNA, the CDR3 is TGTGCCTGCTCCGGGACAGATAATTCACCCCTCCACTTT. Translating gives CACSGTDNSPLHF.

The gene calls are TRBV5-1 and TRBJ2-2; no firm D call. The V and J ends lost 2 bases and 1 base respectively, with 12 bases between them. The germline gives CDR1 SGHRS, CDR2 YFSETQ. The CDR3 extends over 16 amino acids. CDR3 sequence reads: CASSLSIQVNTGELFF. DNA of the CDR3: TGCGCCAGCAGCTTATCCATCCAGGTGAACACCGGGGAGCTGTTTTTT.

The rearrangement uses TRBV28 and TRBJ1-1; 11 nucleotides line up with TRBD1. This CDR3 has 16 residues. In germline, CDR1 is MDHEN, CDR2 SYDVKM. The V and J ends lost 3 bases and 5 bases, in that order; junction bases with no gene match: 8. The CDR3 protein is CASSLGQGVSRTEAFF. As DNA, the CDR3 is TGTGCCAGCAGTTTGGGACAGGGGGTCTCTAGGACTGAAGCTTTCTTT.